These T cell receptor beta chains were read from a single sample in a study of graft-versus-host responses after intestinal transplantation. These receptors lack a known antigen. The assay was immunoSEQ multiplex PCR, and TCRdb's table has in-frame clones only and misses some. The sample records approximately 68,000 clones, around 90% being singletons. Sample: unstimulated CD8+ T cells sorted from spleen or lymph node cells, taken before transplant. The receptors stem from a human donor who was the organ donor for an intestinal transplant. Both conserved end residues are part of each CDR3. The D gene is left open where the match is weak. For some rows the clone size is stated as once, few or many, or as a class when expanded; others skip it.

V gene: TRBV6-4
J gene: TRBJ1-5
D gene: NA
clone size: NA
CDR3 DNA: TGTGCCAGCAGACAACTTGGTGGAGGGGGCAATCAGCCCCAGCATTTT
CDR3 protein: CASRQLGGGGNQPQHF

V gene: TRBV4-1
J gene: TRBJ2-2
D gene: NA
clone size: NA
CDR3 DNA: TGCGCCAGCAGCCACATCCCTCTCCGGGGCGGGGGCTCGAACACCGGGGAGCTGTTTTTT
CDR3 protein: CASSHIPLRGGGSNTGELFF

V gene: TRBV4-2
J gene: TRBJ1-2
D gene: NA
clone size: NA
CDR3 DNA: TGTGCCAGCAGCCCAGGAGGTCAGTTAGCTAACTATGGCTACACCTTC
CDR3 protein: CASSPGGQLANYGYTF

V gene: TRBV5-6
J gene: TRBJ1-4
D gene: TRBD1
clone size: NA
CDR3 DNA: TGTGCCAGCACCGACACAGGGGTTGGAGCTACCACTAATGAAAAACTGTTTTTT
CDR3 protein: CASTDTGVGATTNEKLFF

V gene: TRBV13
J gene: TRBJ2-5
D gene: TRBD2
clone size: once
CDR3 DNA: TGTGCCAGCAGCTTAGGCCTAGCGGGGGAATCACAAGAGACCCAGTACTTC
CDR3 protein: CASSLGLAGESQETQYF

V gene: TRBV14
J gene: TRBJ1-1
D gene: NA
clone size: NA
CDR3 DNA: TGTGCCAGCAGCCAGGAGGACTGGGCCGAAGCTTTCTTT
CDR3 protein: CASSQEDWAEAFF

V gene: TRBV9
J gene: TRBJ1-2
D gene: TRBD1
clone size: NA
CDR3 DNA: TGTGCCAGCAGCGTAGGGGACAGGACTTTAGACTACACCTTC
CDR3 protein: CASSVGDRTLDYTF

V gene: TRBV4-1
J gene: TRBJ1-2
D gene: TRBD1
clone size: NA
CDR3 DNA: TGCGCCAGCAGCCAAGCCGTGACAGGGGGGGTGGATGGCTACACCTTC
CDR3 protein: CASSQAVTGGVDGYTF

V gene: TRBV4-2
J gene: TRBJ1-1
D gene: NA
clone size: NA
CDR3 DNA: TGTGCCAGCAGCCTCGGGTGGACAGAAGACACTGAAGCTTTCTTT
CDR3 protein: CASSLGWTEDTEAFF

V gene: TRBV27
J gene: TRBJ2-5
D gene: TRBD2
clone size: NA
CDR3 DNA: TGTGCCAGCAGTACGGGACTAGCGGGGCGCCCTGAGACCCAGTACTTC
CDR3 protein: CASSTGLAGRPETQYF

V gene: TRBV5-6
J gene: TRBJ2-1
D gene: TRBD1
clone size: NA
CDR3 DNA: TGTGCCAGCAGCTTACAGGGGGCGCCTTCCTACAATGAGCAGTTCTTC
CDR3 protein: CASSLQGAPSYNEQFF

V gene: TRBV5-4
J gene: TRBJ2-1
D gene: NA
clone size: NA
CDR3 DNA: TGTGCCAGCAGCTTGCACCCGGGGGAGTACAATGAGCAGTTCTTC
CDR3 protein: CASSLHPGEYNEQFF

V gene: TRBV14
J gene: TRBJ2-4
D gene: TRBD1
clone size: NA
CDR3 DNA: TGTGCCAGCAGCCTGGGACAGGGGGCTAAAAACATTCAGTACTTC
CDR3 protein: CASSLGQGAKNIQYF

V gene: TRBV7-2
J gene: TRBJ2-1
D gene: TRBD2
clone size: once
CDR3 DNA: TGTGCCAGCAGCCGGACTAGCGGGGGGTTCAATGAGCAGTTCTTC
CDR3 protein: CASSRTSGGFNEQFF

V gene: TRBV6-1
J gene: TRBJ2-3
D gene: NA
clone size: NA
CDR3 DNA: TGTGCCAGCAGTGAACTGACTAGTTTTTGGACAGATACGCAGTATTTT
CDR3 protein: CASSELTSFWTDTQYF

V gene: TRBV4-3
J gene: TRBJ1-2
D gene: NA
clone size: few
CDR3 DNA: TGCGCCAGCAGCCAAGTGGAGGGGAGGTATGGCTACACCTTC
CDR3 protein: CASSQVEGRYGYTF

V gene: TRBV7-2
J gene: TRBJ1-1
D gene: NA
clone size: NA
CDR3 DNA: TGTGCCAGCAGCTCCTCAGGGGACATGAACACTGAAGCTTTCTTT
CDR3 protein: CASSSSGDMNTEAFF

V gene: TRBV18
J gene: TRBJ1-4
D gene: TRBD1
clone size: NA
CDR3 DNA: TGTGCCAGCTCACCATTATATGGAGGGGGCACGGATGAAAAACTGTTTTTT
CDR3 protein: CASSPLYGGGTDEKLFF

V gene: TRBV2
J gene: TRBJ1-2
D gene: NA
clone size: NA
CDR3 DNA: TGTGCCAGCAGAGAGGCCGGCTACACCTTC
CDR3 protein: CASREAGYTF

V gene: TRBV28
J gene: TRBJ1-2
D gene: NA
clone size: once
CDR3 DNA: TGTGCCAGCATCCCATTCCTAGTTGTAGGAACCTATGGCTACACCTTC
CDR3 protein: CASIPFLVVGTYGYTF

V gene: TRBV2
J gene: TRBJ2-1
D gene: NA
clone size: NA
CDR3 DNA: TGTGCCAGCAGTGAACTCGGGGGTACCTACAATGAGCAGTTCTTC
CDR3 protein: CASSELGGTYNEQFF

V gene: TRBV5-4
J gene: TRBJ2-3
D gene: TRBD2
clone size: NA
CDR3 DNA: TGTGCCAGCAGCTTGACTAGCGGGGGGGAAGATACGCAGTATTTT
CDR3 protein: CASSLTSGGEDTQYF

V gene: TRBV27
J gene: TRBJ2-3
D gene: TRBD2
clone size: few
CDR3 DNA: TGTGCCAGCAGTTTTCTTCCCGACCCCCCGGGGCTAGCGGGGAGCACAGATACGCAGTATTTT
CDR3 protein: CASSFLPDPPGLAGSTDTQYF

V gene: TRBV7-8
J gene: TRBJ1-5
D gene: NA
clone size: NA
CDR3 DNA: TGTGCCAGCAGCCCGACTATGGTCGAGCGAGGTTTTAGCAATCAGCCCCAGCATTTT
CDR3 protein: CASSPTMVERGFSNQPQHF

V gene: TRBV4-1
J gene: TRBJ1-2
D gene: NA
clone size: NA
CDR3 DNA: TGCGCCAGCAGCCAAGCTTGGTTATCACAGAACTATGGCTACACCTTC
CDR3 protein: CASSQAWLSQNYGYTF

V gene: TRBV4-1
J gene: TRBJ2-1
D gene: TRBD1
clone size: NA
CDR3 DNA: TGCGCCAGCAGCCAAGATTCCGTACAGGGGGTTAGGAATGAGCAGTTCTTC
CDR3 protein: CASSQDSVQGVRNEQFF

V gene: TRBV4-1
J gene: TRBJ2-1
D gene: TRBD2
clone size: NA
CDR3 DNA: TGCGCCAGCAGCCAAGTTCAGGGACTAGCGGGGGGCCGCTCCTACAATGAGCAGTTCTTC
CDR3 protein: CASSQVQGLAGGRSYNEQFF

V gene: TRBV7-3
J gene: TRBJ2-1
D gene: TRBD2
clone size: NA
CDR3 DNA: TGTGCCAGCAGCTTACGAGCGGGGACTTACAATGAGCAGTTCTTC
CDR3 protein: CASSLRAGTYNEQFF

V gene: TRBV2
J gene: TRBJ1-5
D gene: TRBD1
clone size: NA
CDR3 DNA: TGTGCCAGCGGAAATCTCTCGGGACAGGGGGTGATAGGCAATCAGCCCCAGCATTTT
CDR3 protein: CASGNLSGQGVIGNQPQHF

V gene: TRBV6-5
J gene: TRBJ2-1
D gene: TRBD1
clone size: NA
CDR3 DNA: TGTGCCAGCAGTCTGAACAGGGGGGCCTACAATGAGCAGTTCTTC
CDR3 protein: CASSLNRGAYNEQFF

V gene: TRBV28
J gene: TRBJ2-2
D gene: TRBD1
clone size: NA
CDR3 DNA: TGTGCCAGCAGCTTCGGGACAGGAGGAACCGGGGAGCTGTTTTTT
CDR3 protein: CASSFGTGGTGELFF

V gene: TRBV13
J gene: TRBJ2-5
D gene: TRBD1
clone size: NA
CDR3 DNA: TGTGCCAGCAGCTGGACAGACAGGGTAGAGACCCAGTACTTC
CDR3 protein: CASSWTDRVETQYF

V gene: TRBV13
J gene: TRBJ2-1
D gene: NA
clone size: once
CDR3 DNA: TGTGCCAGCAGCTTAGAAGGTAGCGCAATTAGCTCCTACAATGAGCAGTTCTTC
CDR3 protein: CASSLEGSAISSYNEQFF

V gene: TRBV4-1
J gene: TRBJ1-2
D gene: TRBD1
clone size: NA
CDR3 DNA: TGCGCCAGCAGCCAAGTCGTCCGGGACAGGGCTAACTATGGCTACACCTTC
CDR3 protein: CASSQVVRDRANYGYTF

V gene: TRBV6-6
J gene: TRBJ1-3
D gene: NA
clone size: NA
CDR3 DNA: TGTGCCAGCAATGGGGGGGTAGCCTCTGGAAACACCATATATTTT
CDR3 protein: CASNGGVASGNTIYF

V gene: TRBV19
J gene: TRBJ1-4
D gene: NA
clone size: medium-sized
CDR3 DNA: TGTGCCAGTAGTATGACCGGGGAGATCGCAACTAATGAAAAACTGTTTTTT
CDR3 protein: CASSMTGEIATNEKLFF

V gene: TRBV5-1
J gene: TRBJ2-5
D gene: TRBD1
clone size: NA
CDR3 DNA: TGCGCCAGCAGCCCGGTTGACAGGGGGCTAATAGAGACCCAGTACTTC
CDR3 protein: CASSPVDRGLIETQYF

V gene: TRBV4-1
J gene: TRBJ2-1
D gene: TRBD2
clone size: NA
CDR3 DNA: TGCGCCAGCAGCCAAGATCACGTGGCGGGGGGCCGAAATGAGCAGTTCTTC
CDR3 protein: CASSQDHVAGGRNEQFF

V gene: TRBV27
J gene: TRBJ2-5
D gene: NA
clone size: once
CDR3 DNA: TGTGCCAGCTGGACAGCAAACGAAGAGACCCAGTACTTC
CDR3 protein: CASWTANEETQYF

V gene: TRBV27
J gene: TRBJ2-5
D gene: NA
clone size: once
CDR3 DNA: TGTGCCAGCAGTCCCCCCACCCCCTCAGGGCTGCAGCAGACCCAGTACTTC
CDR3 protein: CASSPPTPSGLQQTQYF

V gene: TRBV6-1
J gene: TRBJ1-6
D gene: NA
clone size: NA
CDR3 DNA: TGTGCCAGCAGTGAAGAGGGAGAATATTCACCCCTCCACTTT
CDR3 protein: CASSEEGEYSPLHF

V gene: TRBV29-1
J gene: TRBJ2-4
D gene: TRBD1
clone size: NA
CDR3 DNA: TGCAGCGCCCAGGGGGCTGGGAACATTCAGTACTTC
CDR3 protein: CSAQGAGNIQYF

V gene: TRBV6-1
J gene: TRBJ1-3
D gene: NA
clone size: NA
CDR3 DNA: TGTGCCAGCAGGAGGGACTCCAACTCTGGAAACACCATATATTTT
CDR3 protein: CASRRDSNSGNTIYF

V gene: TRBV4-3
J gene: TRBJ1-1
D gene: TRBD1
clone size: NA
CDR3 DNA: TGCGCCAGCAGCCAAGTGGGGACAGGGGGAAGGACTGAAGCTTTCTTT
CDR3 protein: CASSQVGTGGRTEAFF

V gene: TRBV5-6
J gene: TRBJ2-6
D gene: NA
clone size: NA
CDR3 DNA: TGTGCCAGCAGCCCTCAGGGGAGCGGGGCCAACGTCCTGACTTTC
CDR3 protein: CASSPQGSGANVLTF

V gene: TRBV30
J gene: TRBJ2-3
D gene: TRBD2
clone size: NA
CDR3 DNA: TGTGCCTGGAGTGTAGGGCTAGCGGGGGGGGAAGATACGCAGTATTTT
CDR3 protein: CAWSVGLAGGEDTQYF

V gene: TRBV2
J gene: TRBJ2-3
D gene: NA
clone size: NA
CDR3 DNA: TGTGCCAGCATTGGTCAAGCCACAGATACGCAGTATTTT
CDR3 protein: CASIGQATDTQYF

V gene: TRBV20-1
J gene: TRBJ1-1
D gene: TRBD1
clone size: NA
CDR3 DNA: TGCAGTGCAATGACAGGGGCTGAAGCTTTCTTT
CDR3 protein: CSAMTGAEAFF

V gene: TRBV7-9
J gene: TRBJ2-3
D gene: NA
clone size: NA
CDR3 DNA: TGTGCCAGCAGCTCCGGGACTCGAGATACGCAGTATTTT
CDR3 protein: CASSSGTRDTQYF

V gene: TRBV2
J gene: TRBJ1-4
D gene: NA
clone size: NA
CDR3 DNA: TGTGCCAGCAGTGGAGGACAGTTCGAATCAACTAATGAAAAACTGTTTTTT
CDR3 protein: CASSGGQFESTNEKLFF